Below, one TCR beta chain is given with its context. What it binds is unknown. A multiplex PCR was run with 60 Vbeta primers and 13 Jbeta primers. The table came from immunoSEQ multiplex PCR; TCRdb's copy has only in-frame clones and leaves some out. The table lists 160,000 or so clones, roughly four fifths of them singletons. Per the germline V gene, CDR1 is SGHTA and CDR2 is FQGTGA. This CDR3 has 15 residues. V dropped 4 bases and J dropped 2 bases, with 15 bases sitting between them. The sample is drawn from a study of cytomegalovirus exposure and HLA in healthy donors. Overall study results and limits: In an earlier analysis, most TCR beta V segments were productive about 87% or about 30% of the time. The listing of roughly 160 TCR beta chains classed them as cytomegalovirus-associated. Across HLA loci, a later analysis found differing TCR association rates, with DRB1 most and HLA-C fewest.

The sequence was collected from a female donor in good health and CMV-seronegative. Sequencing was performed on PBMCs. This sequence joins TRBV7-3 and TRBJ2-7, with a weak D call TRBD1 (6 bases). Here the CDR3 DNA reads TGTGCCAGCAGCTCAGGGGCGTGGGTACCCTACGAGCAGTACTTC. Encoded protein: CASSSGAWVPYEQYF.